This T cell receptor (beta chain) was identified during a study of T cell changes during pregnancy in multiple sclerosis. Sequencing used immunoSEQ multiplex PCR; TCRdb keeps in-frame clones, though not all of them. This table holds roughly 38,000 clones, approximately 88% found once. V gave up 0 bases and J gave up 0 bases, with 6 bases separating them. Germline V gene lookup returns CDR1 LGHNA and CDR2 YSLEER. This CDR3 has 15 amino acids. The V call is TRBV4-3, the J call TRBJ1-5; D gene unclear. This specimen consisted of CD4+ T cells from peripheral blood mononuclear cells, obtained before pregnancy. This TCR derives from a female donor with multiple sclerosis, enrolled in a pregnancy study. The CDR3 is CASSQERYSNQPQHF. In nucleotides, the CDR3 is TGCGCCAGCAGCCAAGAACGGTATAGCAATCAGCCCCAGCATTTT.